The present TCR beta chain was sequenced within a study of a mutant IDH1 vaccine in newly diagnosed glioma. The V end lost 5 bases, the J end lost 2 bases, and 13 bases lay between the germline ends. The CDR3 has 14 amino acids. Per germline, CDR1 SGHTS and CDR2 YDEGEE. Assay used: immunoSEQ multiplex PCR; TCRdb lists only in-frame clones, some missing. This sample carries 35,000 to 45,000 clones, roughly 84% of them seen once, and the ten largest clones take under 6%. Details on this clone: No antigen is known for it.

Specified time point: week 35, safety follow-up. All doses held 300 ug of mutant IDH1 20-mer peptide, with topical imiquimod. The sequence was obtained from a woman in her 50s with glioma. The rearrangement links TRBV5-8 to TRBJ1-1; D ambiguous. Sequences were derived from PBMCs, sampled from a glioma patient whose treatment included an IDH1 peptide vaccine. CDR3 region: CASSIVARNTEAFF. The CDR3 DNA sequence: TGTGCCAGCAGTATCGTCGCACGAAACACTGAAGCTTTCTTT.